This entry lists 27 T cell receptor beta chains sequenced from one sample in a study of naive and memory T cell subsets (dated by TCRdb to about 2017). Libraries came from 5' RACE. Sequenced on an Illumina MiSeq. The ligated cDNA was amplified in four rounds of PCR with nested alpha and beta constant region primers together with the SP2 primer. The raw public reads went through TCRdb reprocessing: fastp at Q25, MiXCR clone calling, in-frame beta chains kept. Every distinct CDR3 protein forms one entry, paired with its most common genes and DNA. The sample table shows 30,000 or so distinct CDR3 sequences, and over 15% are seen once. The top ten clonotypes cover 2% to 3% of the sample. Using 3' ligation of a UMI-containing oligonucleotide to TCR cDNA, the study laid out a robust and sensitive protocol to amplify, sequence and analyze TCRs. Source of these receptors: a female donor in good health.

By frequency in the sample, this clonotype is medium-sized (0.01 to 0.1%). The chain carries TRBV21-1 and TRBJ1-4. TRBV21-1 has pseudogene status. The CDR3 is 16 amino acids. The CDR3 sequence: CASSTAGTATNEKLFF. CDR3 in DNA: TGTGCCAGCAGCACGGCAGGGACGGCAACTAATGAAAAACTGTTTTTT.

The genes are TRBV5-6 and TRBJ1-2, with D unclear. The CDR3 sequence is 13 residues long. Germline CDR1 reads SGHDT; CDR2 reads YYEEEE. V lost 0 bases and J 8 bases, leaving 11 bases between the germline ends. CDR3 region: CASSLGYGEGYTF. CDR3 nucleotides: TGTGCCAGCAGCTTGGGCTACGGTGAGGGCTACACCTTC.

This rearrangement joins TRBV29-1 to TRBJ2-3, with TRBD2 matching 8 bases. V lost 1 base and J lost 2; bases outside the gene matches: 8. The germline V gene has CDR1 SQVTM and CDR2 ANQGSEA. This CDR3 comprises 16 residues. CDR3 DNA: TGCAGCGTTGAAGCCCCCAGCGGGGGTGTCACAGATACGCAGTATTTT. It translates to CSVEAPSGGVTDTQYF.

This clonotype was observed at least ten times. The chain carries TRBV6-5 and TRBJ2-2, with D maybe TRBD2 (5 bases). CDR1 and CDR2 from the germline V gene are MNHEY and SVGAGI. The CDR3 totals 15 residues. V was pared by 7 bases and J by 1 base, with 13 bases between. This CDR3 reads CASTHKGGNTGELFF. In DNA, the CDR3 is TGTGCCAGCACCCACAAAGGAGGGAACACCGGGGAGCTGTTTTTT.

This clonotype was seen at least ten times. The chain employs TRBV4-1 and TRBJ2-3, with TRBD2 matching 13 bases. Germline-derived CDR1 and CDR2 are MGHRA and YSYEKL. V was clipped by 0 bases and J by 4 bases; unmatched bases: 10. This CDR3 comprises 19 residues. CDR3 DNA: TGCGCCAGCAGCCAAGAGGGAACTAGCGGGGGGGCGGCCGCAGATACGCAGTATTTT. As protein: CASSQEGTSGGAAADTQYF.

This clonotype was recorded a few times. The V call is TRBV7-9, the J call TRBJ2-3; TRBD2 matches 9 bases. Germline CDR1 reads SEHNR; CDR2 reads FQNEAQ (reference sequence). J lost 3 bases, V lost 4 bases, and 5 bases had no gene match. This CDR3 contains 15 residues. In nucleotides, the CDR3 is TGTGCCAGCAGCTCGTTAGCGGGGGCAACAGATACGCAGTATTTT. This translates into CASSSLAGATDTQYF.

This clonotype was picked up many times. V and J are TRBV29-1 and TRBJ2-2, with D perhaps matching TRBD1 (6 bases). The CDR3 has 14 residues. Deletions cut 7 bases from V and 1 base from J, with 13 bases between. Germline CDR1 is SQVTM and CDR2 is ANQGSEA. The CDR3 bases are TGCAGCGCTGACCCGACAGGGAACACCGGGGAGCTGTTTTTT. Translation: CSADPTGNTGELFF.

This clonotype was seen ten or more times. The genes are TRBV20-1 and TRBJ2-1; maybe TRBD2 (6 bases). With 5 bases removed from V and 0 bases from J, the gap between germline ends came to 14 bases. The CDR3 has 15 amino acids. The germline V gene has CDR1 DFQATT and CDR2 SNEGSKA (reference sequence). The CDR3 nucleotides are TGCAGTGCTGTAGATCGGGGGAGCTCCTACAATGAGCAGTTCTTC. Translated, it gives CSAVDRGSSYNEQFF.

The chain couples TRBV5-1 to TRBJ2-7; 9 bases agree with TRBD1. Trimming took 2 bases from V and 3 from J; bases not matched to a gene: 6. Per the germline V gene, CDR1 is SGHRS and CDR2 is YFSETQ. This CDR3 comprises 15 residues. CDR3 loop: CASSLDPGQGYEQYF. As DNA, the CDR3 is TGCGCCAGCAGCTTAGACCCGGGACAGGGCTACGAGCAGTACTTC. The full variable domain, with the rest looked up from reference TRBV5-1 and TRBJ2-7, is KAGVTQTPRYLIKTRGQQVTLSCSPISGHRSVSWYQQTPGQGLQFLFEYFSETQRNKGNFPGRFSGRQFSNSRSEMNVSTLELGDSALYLCASSLDPGQGYEQYFGPGTRLTVT.

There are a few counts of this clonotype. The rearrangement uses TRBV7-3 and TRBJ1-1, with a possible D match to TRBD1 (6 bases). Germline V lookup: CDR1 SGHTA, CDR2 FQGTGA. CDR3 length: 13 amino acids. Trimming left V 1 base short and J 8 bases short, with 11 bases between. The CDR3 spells CASSLNWGLEAFF. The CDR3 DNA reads TGTGCCAGCAGCTTAAATTGGGGGCTCGAAGCTTTCTTT.

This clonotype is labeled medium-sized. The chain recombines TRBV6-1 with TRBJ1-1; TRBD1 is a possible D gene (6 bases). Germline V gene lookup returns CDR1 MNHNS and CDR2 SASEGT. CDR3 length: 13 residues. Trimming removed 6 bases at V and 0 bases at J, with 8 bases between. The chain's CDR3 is CASRGGLNTEAFF. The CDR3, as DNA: TGTGCCAGCAGGGGGGGGCTGAACACTGAAGCTTTCTTT.

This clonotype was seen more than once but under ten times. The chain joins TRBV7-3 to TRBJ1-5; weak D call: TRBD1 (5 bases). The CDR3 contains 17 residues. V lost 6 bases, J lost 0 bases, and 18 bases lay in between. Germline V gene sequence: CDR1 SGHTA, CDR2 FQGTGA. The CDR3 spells CASSPRPAGNSNQPQHF. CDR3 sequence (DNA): TGTGCCAGCAGTCCACGCCCCGCAGGGAATAGCAATCAGCCCCAGCATTTT.

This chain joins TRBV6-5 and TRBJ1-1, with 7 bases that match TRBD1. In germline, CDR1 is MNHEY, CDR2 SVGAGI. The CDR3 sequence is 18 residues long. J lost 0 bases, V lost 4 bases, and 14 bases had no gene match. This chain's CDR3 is CASSLQGRVGTMNTEAFF. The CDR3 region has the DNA TGTGCCAGCAGTTTACAGGGGAGAGTAGGTACTATGAACACTGAAGCTTTCTTT.

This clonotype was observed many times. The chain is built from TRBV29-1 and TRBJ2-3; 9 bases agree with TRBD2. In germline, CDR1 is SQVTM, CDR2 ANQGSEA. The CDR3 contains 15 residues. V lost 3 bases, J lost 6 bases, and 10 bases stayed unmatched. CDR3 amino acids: CSVEVAGEVWDTQYF. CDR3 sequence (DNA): TGCAGCGTTGAGGTAGCGGGGGAGGTTTGGGATACGCAGTATTTT.

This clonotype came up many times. The DNA for the CDR3 is TGCAGTGGGGACAAGCTCTCCTACGAGCAGTACTTC. This encodes CSGDKLSYEQYF. This chain uses TRBV20-1 with TRBJ2-7, with D possibly being TRBD1 (6 bases). The germline V gene encodes CDR1 DFQATT and CDR2 SNEGSKA (reference sequence). The V end was cut by 7 bases, the J end by 0 bases, with 10 bases between. The CDR3 runs to 12 residues.

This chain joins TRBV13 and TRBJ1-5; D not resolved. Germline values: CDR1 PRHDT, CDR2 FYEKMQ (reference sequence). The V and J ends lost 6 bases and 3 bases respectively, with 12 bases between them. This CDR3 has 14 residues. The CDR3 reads CASSWRKTNQPQHF. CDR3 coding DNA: TGTGCCAGCAGTTGGAGGAAAACCAATCAGCCCCAGCATTTT. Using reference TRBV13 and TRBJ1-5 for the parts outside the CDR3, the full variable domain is AAGVIQSPRHLIKEKRETATLKCYPIPRHDTVYWYQQGPGQDPQFLISFYEKMQSDKGSIPDRFSAQQFSDYHSELNMSSLELGDSALYFCASSWRKTNQPQHFGDGTRLSIL.

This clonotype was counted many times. CDR3 in amino acids: CSANDRASGANVLTF. CDR3 DNA sequence: TGCAGTGCTAATGACAGGGCATCTGGGGCCAACGTCCTGACTTTC. The chain carries TRBV20-1 and TRBJ2-6; 7 bases align to TRBD1. Germline V lookup: CDR1 DFQATT, CDR2 SNEGSKA (reference sequence). J was trimmed by 1 base and V by 4 bases; bases with no gene match: 4. The CDR3 has 15 residues.

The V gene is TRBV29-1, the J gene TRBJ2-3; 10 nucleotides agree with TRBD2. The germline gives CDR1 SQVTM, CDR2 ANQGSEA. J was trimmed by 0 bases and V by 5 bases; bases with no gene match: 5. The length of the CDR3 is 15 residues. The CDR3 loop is CSVSGGALSTDTQYF. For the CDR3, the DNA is TGCAGCGTTAGCGGGGGGGCTCTGAGCACAGATACGCAGTATTTT.

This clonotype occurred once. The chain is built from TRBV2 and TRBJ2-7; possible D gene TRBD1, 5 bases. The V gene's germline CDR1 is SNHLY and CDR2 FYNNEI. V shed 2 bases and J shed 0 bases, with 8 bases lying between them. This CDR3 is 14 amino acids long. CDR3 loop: CASSEMGPSYEQYF. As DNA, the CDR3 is TGTGCCAGCAGTGAAATGGGGCCCTCCTACGAGCAGTACTTC.

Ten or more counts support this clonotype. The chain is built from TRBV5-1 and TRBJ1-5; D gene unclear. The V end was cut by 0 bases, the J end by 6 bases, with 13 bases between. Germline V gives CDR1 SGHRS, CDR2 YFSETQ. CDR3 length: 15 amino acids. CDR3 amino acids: CASSLEGIEGQPQHF. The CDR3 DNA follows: TGCGCCAGCAGCTTGGAGGGAATAGAGGGTCAGCCCCAGCATTTT.

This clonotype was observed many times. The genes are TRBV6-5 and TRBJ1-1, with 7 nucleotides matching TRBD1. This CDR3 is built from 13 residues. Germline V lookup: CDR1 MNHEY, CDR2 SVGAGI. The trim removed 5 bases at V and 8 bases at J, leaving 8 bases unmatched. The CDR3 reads CASSLRQGGEAFF. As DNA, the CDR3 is TGTGCCAGCAGTCTACGACAGGGTGGGGAAGCTTTCTTT.

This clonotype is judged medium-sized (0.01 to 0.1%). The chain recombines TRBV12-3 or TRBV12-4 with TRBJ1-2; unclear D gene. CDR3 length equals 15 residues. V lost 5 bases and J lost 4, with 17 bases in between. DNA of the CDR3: TGTGCCAGCAGTCCCTCTGGCCGTAGGACCTATGGCTACACCTTC. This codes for CASSPSGRRTYGYTF.

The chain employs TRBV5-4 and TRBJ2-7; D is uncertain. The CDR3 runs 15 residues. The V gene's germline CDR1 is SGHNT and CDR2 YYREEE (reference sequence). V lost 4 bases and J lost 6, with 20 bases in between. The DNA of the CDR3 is TGTGCCAGCAGCGGACGAACCCAAGCTCGGGTCGAGCAGTACTTC. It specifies CASSGRTQARVEQYF.

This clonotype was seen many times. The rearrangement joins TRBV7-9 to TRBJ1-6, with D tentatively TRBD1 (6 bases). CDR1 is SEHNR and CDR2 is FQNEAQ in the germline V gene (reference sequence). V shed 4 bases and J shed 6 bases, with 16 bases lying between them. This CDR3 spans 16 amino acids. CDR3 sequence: CASSYTGNVVNSPLHF. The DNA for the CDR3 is TGTGCCAGCAGCTATACAGGGAACGTGGTTAATTCACCCCTCCACTTT.

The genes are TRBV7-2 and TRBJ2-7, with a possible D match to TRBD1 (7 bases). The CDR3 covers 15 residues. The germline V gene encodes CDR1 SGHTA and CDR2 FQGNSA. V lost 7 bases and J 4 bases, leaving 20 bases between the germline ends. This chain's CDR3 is CASTPQTGTPYEQYF. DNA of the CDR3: TGTGCCAGCACCCCTCAGACAGGGACTCCGTACGAGCAGTACTTC.

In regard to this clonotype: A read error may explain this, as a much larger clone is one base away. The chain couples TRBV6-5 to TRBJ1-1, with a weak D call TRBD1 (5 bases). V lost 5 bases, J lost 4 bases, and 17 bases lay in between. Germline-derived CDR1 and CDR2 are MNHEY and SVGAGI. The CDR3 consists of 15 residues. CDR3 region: CASSQGPTRGTEAFF. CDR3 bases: TGTGCCAGCAGTCAGGGACCGACCCGGGGCACTGAAGCTTTCTTT.

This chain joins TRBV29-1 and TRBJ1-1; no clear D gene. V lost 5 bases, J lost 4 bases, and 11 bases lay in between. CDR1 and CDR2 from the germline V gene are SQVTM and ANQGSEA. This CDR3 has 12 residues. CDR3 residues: CSVRGRGTEAFF. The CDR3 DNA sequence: TGCAGCGTTCGGGGAAGAGGCACTGAAGCTTTCTTT.